This TCR beta chain came from a study of OX40 agonist ivuxolimab in advanced cancers. Regarding the study in general: Ivuxolimab was an agonistic, fully human IgG2 monoclonal antibody directed against OX40 (CD134), a costimulatory receptor. The purpose of peripheral TCRbeta sequencing was to test whether ivuxolimab changed TCR sequence diversity and led to clonal T-cell expansion. The paper describes the monotherapy dose-escalation part (N = 52 patients) of the phase I trial of ivuxolimab. In the dose-escalation cohort, around four fifths of patients were male, and the mean age was roughly 56 years with a range of about 20 to 79. Of the roughly 51 patients in dose escalation, 19 had hepatocellular carcinoma, approximately 15 had melanoma, 9 had renal cell carcinoma and 9 had head and neck cancer. Intravenous ivuxolimab was administered to patients every 2 weeks at six dose levels: 0.01, 0.1, 0.3, 1.5, 3 and 10 mg/kg. Patients were allowed to have had prior anti-PD-1, anti-PD-L1 or anti-CTLA-4 therapy, and roughly 40% of the dose-escalation patients had previously received checkpoint inhibitors. Partial responses occurred in three dose-escalation patients: two with cutaneous melanoma and one with hepatocellular carcinoma. Results and caveats for the whole study, not just this receptor: In the 0.1-3.0 mg/kg groups, partial responders had among the lowest normalized peripheral clonal expansion, particularly in CD8+ T cells. At doses of 0.1 to 3.0 mg/kg, clonal expansion of both CD4+ and CD8+ T cells in blood was seen between baseline and week 6. Which antigens the clonally expanded peripheral T cells were specific for was not determined. Low levels of normalized T-cell clonal expansion were also seen in some nonresponding patients. On average, CD8+ T cells showed more expanded clones than CD4+ T cells after ivuxolimab.

Genomic DNA was isolated from the sorted cells so that the TCRbeta CDR3 region could be sequenced. The immunoSEQ Assay was used for sequencing of TCRbeta CDR3 regions. Drawn from immuneACCESS, this table holds only the in-frame rearrangements with V and J called that TCRdb kept. Clones are partly lost; checked studies trace under half to an unresolved V gene and leave the rest unexplained. The sample table shows about 160,000 clones, and 90% to 95% are seen once. Clones ranked in the top ten supply 0.31% of the sample. Patients with a history of autoimmune disease or receiving systemic immunosuppression were excluded from the trial. Peripheral blood for TCR sequencing was drawn from every dose cohort at baseline, at cycle 4 day 1 and at cycle 7 day 1. Samples were obtained from an open-label, multicenter, first-in-human phase I dose-escalation trial of ivuxolimab. Adults with locally advanced or metastatic melanoma, renal cell, hepatocellular, or head and neck squamous cell carcinoma were enrolled in the trial. Before TCR sequencing, CD4+ and CD8+ T cells were separately sorted from peripheral blood.

Trimming takes 5 bases off V and 0 bases off J; junction bases not matched to a gene: 6. The germline V gene encodes CDR1 SGHAT and CDR2 FQNNGV. Spanning cysteine to phenylalanine, the CDR3 consists of 16 amino acids. Solely the CDR3 DNA is kept, with 48 bases framed from the first base. About this clone itself: Its cognate antigen has yet to be identified. Per-nucleotide qualities are absent, and no much larger clonotype sits a single base away.

Rearrangement joined TRBV11-2 to TRBJ1-3, and 8 junctional nucleotides match TRBD1. This clonotype originated in an adult with an advanced solid tumor such as melanoma, head and neck, liver or kidney cancer. This specimen consisted of CD4+ or CD8+ T cells sorted from blood, obtained in a trial of the OX40 agonist ivuxolimab. CDR3 reads: CASSPDRAHSGNTIYF. The nucleotides are TGTGCCAGCAGCCCGGACAGGGCCCACTCTGGAAACACCATATATTTT.